This T cell receptor (beta chain) originates from a study of T cells in Graves' hyperthyroidism and ophthalmopathy. Broader study findings: Within blood appeared most thyroid clonotypes that had expanded above 0.001.

There are a few counts of this clonotype. Its matching antigen is unknown. At one end the junction does not follow the germline gene, possibly because of a read error. There were TCR beta CDR3 regions amplified from RNA transcripts. During a first-round RT-PCR of the TCR CDR3, the HTBI primer set was used. MiXCR, applied by TCRdb to the multiplex PCR reads, yields one record per CDR3 protein. In the table there are hundreds of thousands of distinct CDR3 sequences, 14% of which are singletons. Hyperthyroidism had been newly diagnosed in patients aged 18 to 65, and its duration was under 2 months. Diagnosing involved the use of clinical symptoms, serum thyroxine and TRAb, thyroid ultrasound and orbital computed tomography. Germline CDR1 is SGHTA and CDR2 is FQGTGA. The CDR3 has 13 amino acids.

This TCR was sampled from a woman aged 40 to 50 with Graves' hyperthyroidism. Source material: blood. The chain links TRBV7-3 to TRBJ2-2; 9 positions agree with TRBD1. The CDR3 is CASGTGNTEELFF. The CDR3 DNA is TGTGCCAGCGGGACAGGGAACACCGAGGAGCTGTTTTTT.